The clone carrying this TCR beta chain was seen ten or more times. CDR3 length: 15 amino acids. The germline gives CDR1 DFQATT, CDR2 SNEGSKA (reference sequence). Trimming took off 1 base at V and 4 bases at J, with 17 bases between the two ends. Unique molecular identifiers were incorporated when the TCRbeta library was constructed. TCRdb independently ran MiXCR on the PCR reads; one entry per CDR3 protein. The sample holds some 600,000 distinct CDR3 sequences; roughly 15% are singletons and the top ten take over 0.95%. This record comes from a study of T-cell reconstitution after alpha-beta-depleted transplantation in children.

This clonotype was sampled from a human donor who donated a stem cell graft to a child with acute myeloid leukemia. Specimen: PBMCs from the stem cell graft donor, collected from the stem cell graft. This chain joins TRBV20-1 and TRBJ2-7, with D tentatively TRBD2 (7 bases). The CDR3 DNA reads TGCAGTGCTAGAGCCCCGGGGAGGGGGACGTACGAGCAGTACTTC. Residues: CSARAPGRGTYEQYF.